This T cell receptor beta chain was sequenced for a study of Ad26.COV2.S vaccination and SARS-CoV-2 variants. In the study overall: Ad26.COV2.S, an intramuscular injection, was given once or twice 56 days apart.

CDR3 length: 15 amino acids. Trimming took off 4 bases at V and 0 bases at J, with 10 bases between the two ends. Germline V lookup: CDR1 MGHRA, CDR2 YSYEKL. This sample's treatment: roughly 18 received Ad26.COV2.S at low or high dose, single or two shots; 5 received placebo; per-sample allocation not given. Specimen acquisition occurred on day 63 following the initial vaccine or placebo injection. Vaccination employed an Ad26 vector expressing the Wuhan-strain SARS-CoV-2 spike. Broader study findings: TCR breadth and depth analyses may have underestimated total T cell responses. Vaccinees showed greater spike-specific TCR breadth than placebo recipients.

About this clone itself: Its antigen is as yet unknown.

Repertoires were generated with immunoSEQ multiplex PCR, while TCRdb's copy carries only in-frame clones and drops some. The sample carries 380,000 or so clones, 83% recorded once. The TCR was taken from a person between 18 and 65 years old who received the Ad26.COV2.S COVID-19 vaccine or a placebo. This sequence joins TRBV4-1 and TRBJ1-3; D not certain. Sequences were derived from peripheral blood, sampled in a trial of Ad26.COV2.S vaccine versus placebo. The CDR3 region is CASSRFPASGNTIYF. The CDR3 bases are TGCGCCAGCAGCCGATTCCCGGCCTCTGGAAACACCATATATTTT.